In its sample, the clone carrying this T cell receptor (beta chain) was seen many times. The data were obtained in a study of blood T cell repertoires in COVID-19. Data came from immunoSEQ multiplex PCR; TCRdb stores just in-frame clones and leaves some out. The data contain 200,000 to 250,000 clones, 81% of them singletons. Trimming at V came to 6 bases and at J to 2 bases, leaving 10 bases not matched to a gene. This CDR3 has 15 amino acids. Per germline, CDR1 MDHEN and CDR2 SYDVKM. The clonotype was recovered from a woman aged 50 to 60 with acute COVID-19. V usage is TRBV28 and J usage is TRBJ2-7; 7 positions agree with TRBD1. The specimen sequenced was PBMCs or T cells enriched from blood (not recorded which). CDR3 sequence (DNA): TGTGCCAGCAGGAAACAGGGGCAATCGGCCTACGAGCAGTACTTC. Translating it yields CASRKQGQSAYEQYF.